These T cell receptor beta chains were read from a single sample in a study of T cell responses to AZD1222 COVID-19 vaccine. Some clones are missing from TCRdb's copy, which holds only in-frame ones; the method was immunoSEQ multiplex PCR. This sample has over 150,000 clones, with roughly 90% found just once. The sample was peripheral blood, taken 28 days after the second AZD1222 dose. These receptors came from an adult who received the AZD1222 COVID-19 vaccine. Each CDR3 is given with its conserved first and last residue. Fields, in order: V gene, J gene, CDR3 protein.

v_gene: TRBV5-4
j_gene: TRBJ1-4
CDR3aa: CASSPGGRDEKLFF

v_gene: TRBV30
j_gene: TRBJ2-3
CDR3aa: CAWSVGTDTDTQYF

v_gene: TRBV28
j_gene: TRBJ1-1
CDR3aa: CASSWDRVNGAFF

v_gene: TRBV5-8
j_gene: TRBJ1-3
CDR3aa: CASSFTTGPSSGNTIYF

v_gene: TRBV5-6
j_gene: TRBJ2-5
CDR3aa: CASSSVGYWETQYF

v_gene: TRBV2
j_gene: TRBJ2-7
CDR3aa: CASSENYEQYF

v_gene: TRBV7-3
j_gene: TRBJ2-1
CDR3aa: CASSPRWSGLYNEQFF

v_gene: TRBV28
j_gene: TRBJ1-5
CDR3aa: CASSERGGQPQHF

v_gene: TRBV7-9
j_gene: TRBJ2-2
CDR3aa: CASSLRQGTGELFF

v_gene: TRBV6-5
j_gene: TRBJ1-5
CDR3aa: CASRSGTGQPQHF

v_gene: TRBV5-4
j_gene: TRBJ2-7
CDR3aa: CASSLRRTSLFEQYF

v_gene: TRBV7-9
j_gene: TRBJ1-4
CDR3aa: CASSPAGTDNEKLFF

v_gene: TRBV5-3
j_gene: TRBJ2-1
CDR3aa: CARTPRTYNEQFF

v_gene: TRBV11-3
j_gene: TRBJ2-1
CDR3aa: CASSLAGGSEQFF

v_gene: TRBV10-3
j_gene: TRBJ2-1
CDR3aa: CAISDRDDEQFF

v_gene: TRBV6-1
j_gene: TRBJ1-3
CDR3aa: CASSEDPGGIGNTIYF

v_gene: TRBV4-1
j_gene: TRBJ1-2
CDR3aa: CASSTPGQGDGYTF

v_gene: TRBV30
j_gene: TRBJ1-5
CDR3aa: CAWSVREGQPQHF

v_gene: TRBV3-1/TRBV3-2
j_gene: TRBJ2-7
CDR3aa: CASSRQGSNGEQYF